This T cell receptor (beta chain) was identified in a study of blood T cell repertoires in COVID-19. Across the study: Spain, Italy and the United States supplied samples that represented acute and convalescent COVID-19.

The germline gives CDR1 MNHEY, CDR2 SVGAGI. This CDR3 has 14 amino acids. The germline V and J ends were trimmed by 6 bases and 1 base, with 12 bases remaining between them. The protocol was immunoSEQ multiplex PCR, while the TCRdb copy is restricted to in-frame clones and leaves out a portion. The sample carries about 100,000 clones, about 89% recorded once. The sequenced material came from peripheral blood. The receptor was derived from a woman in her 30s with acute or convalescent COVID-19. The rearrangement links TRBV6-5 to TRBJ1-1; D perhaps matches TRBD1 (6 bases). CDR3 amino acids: CASSAPTGNTEAFF. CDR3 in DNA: TGTGCCAGCAGCGCGCCGACAGGGAACACTGAAGCTTTCTTT.